Presented here are 2 T cell receptor beta chains from one specimen sequenced in a study of blood T cell repertoires in COVID-19. Clones were sequenced by immunoSEQ multiplex PCR, and TCRdb holds only the in-frame ones, with some missing. The sample shows under 300,000 clones, approximately 90% of them seen only once. The sample comprised PBMCs or T cells enriched from blood (not recorded which). The receptors here all came from a man aged 40-50 years who had recovered from COVID-19.

The J gene is TRBJ1-3, the V gene TRBV6-6; the match to TRBD1 covers 8 bases. Looked up from germline, CDR1 is MNHNY and CDR2 is SVGAGI (reference sequence). This CDR3 spans 15 amino acids. Trimming cost V 6 bases and J 5 bases; bases outside gene matches: 9. CDR3 amino acids: CASSERQGIRNTIYF. The CDR3 region has the DNA TGTGCCAGCAGCGAGAGACAGGGGATAAGAAACACCATATATTTT.

This clone was observed a handful of times. V gene TRBV30 combines with J gene TRBJ1-6; D not resolved. CDR3 length: 14 residues. Trimming removed 2 bases at V and 10 bases at J, with 15 bases between. In germline, CDR1 is GTSNPN, CDR2 SVGIG (reference sequence). The CDR3 protein is CAWSPGNQGSPLHF. The CDR3 nucleotides are TGTGCCTGGAGTCCCGGGAATCAAGGGTCACCCCTCCACTTT. Variable domain in full (rest from reference TRBV30 and TRBJ1-6): SQTIHQWPATLVQPVGSPLSLECTVEGTSNPNLYWYRQAAGRGLQLLFYSVGIGQISSEVPQNLSASRPQDRQFILSSKKLLLSDSGFYLCAWSPGNQGSPLHFGNGTRLTVT.